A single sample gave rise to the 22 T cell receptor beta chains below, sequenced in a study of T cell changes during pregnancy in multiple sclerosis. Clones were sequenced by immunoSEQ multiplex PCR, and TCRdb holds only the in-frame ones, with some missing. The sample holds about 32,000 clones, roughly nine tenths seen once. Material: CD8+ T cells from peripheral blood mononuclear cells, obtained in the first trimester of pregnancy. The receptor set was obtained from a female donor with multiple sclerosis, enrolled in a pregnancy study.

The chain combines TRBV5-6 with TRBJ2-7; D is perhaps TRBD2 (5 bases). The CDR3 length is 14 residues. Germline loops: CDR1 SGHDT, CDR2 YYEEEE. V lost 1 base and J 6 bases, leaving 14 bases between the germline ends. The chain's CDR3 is CASSLRSDYGEQYF. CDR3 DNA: TGTGCCAGCAGCTTGAGGTCCGACTACGGCGAGCAGTACTTC.

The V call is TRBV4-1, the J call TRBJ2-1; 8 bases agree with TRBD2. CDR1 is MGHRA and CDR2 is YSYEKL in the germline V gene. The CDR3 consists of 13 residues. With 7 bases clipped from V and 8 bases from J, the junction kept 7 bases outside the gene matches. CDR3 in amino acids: CASKGLAFDEQFF. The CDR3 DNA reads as TGCGCCAGCAAAGGACTAGCATTCGATGAGCAGTTCTTC.

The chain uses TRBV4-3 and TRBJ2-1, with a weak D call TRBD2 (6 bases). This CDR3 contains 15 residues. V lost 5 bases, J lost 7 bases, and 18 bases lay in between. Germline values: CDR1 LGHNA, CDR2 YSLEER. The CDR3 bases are TGCGCCAGCAGCATCCTAGCGCACCTTAAGAATGAGCAGTTCTTC. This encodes CASSILAHLKNEQFF.

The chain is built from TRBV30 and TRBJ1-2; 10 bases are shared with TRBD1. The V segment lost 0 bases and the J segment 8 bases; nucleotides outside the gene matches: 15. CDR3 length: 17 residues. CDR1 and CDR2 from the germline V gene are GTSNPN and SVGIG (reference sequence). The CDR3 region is CAWSVNPWDRGFGGYTF. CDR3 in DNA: TGTGCCTGGAGTGTAAACCCCTGGGACAGGGGCTTTGGAGGCTACACCTTC.

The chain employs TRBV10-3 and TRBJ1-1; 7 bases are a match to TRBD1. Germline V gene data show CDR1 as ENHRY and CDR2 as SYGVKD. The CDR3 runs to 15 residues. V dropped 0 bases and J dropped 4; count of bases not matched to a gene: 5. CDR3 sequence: CAISESNRGVTEAFF. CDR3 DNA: TGTGCCATCAGTGAGTCGAACAGGGGCGTCACTGAAGCTTTCTTT.

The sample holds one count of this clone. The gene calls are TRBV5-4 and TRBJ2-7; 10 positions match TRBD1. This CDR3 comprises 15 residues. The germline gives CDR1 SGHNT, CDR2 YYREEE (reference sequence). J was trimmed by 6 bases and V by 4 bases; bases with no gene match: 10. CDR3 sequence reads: CASSRRGQGLFEQYF. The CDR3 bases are TGTGCCAGCAGCCGCCGGGGACAGGGGTTATTCGAGCAGTACTTC.

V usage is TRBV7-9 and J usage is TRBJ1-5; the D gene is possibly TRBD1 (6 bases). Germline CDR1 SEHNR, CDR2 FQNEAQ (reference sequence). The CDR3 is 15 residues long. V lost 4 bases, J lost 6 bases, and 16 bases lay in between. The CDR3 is CASSSSAGALQPQHF. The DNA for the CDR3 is TGTGCCAGCAGCTCTAGCGCGGGGGCGCTTCAGCCCCAGCATTTT.

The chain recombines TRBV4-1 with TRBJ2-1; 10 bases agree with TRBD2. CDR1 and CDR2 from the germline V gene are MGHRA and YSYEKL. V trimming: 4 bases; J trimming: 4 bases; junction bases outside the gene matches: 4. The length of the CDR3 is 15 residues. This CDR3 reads CASSPTSGEYNEQFF. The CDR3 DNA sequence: TGCGCCAGCAGCCCAACTAGCGGGGAGTACAATGAGCAGTTCTTC.

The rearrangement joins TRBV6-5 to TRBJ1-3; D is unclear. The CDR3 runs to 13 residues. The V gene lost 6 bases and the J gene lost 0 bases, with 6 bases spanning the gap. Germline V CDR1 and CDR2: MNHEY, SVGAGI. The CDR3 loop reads CASSPDSGNTIYF. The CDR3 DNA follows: TGTGCCAGCAGCCCAGACTCTGGAAACACCATATATTTT.

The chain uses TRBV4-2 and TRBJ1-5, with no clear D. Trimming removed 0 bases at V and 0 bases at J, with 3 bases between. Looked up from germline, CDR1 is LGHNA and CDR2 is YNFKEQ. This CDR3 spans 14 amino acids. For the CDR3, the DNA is TGTGCCAGCAGCCAAGACTATAGCAATCAGCCCCAGCATTTT. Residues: CASSQDYSNQPQHF.

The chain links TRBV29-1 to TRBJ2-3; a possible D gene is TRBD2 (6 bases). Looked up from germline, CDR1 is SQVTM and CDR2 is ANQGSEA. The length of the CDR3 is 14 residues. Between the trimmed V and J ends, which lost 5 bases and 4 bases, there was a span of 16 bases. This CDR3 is CSVPKGSGADTQYF. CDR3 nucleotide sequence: TGCAGCGTTCCTAAGGGTAGCGGAGCAGATACGCAGTATTTT.

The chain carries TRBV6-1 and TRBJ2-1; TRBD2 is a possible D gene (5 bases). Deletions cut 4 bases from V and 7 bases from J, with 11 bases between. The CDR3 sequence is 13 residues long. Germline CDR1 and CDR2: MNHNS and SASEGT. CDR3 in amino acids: CASSGSETNEQFF. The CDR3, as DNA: TGTGCCAGCAGTGGTAGCGAAACAAATGAGCAGTTCTTC.

As DNA, the CDR3 is TGCGCCAGCAGCTTGGATCCAGGGGGACCCTACGAGCAGTACTTC. Amino acids: CASSLDPGGPYEQYF. The chain employs TRBV5-1 and TRBJ2-7, with 7 bases fitting TRBD1. This CDR3 is 15 amino acids long. V lost 0 bases and J lost 2; bases outside the gene matches: 5. Germline V gene sequence: CDR1 SGHRS, CDR2 YFSETQ.

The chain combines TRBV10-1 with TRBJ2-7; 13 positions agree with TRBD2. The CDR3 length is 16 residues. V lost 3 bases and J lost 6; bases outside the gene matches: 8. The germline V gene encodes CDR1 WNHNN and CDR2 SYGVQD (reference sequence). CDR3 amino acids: CASSELAGGRMVEQYF. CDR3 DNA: TGCGCCAGCAGTGAACTAGCGGGAGGGCGGATGGTCGAGCAGTACTTC.

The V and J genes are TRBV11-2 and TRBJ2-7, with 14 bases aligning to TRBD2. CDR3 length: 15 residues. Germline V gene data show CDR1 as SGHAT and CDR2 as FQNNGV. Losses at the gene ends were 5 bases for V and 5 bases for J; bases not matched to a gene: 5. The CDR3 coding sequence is TGTGCCAGCAGCCCCGGGACTAGCGGGAGCAACGAGCAGTACTTC. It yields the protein CASSPGTSGSNEQYF.

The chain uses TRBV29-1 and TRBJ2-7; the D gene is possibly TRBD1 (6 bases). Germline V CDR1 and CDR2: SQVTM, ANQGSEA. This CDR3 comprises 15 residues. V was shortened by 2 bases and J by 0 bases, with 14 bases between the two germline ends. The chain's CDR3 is CSVESPGTSSYEQYF. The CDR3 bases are TGCAGCGTTGAATCGCCGGGGACAAGCTCCTACGAGCAGTACTTC.

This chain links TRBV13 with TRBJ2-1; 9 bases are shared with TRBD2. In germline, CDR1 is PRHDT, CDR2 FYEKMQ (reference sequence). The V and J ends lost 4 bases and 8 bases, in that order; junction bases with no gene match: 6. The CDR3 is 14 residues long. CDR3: CASSSGLAIYEQFF. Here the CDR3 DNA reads TGTGCCAGCAGCTCGGGACTAGCAATCTATGAGCAGTTCTTC.

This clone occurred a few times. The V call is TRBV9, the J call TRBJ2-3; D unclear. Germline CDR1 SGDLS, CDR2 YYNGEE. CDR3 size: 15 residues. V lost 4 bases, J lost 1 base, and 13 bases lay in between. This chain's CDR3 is CASSPKPVGTDTQYF. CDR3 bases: TGTGCCAGCAGCCCCAAGCCGGTTGGCACAGATACGCAGTATTTT.

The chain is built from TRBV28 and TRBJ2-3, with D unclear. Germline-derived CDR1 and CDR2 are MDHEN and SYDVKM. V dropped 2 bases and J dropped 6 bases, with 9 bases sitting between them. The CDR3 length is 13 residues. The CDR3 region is CASSLLVTDTQYF. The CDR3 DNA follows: TGTGCCAGCAGTTTACTAGTCACGGATACGCAGTATTTT.

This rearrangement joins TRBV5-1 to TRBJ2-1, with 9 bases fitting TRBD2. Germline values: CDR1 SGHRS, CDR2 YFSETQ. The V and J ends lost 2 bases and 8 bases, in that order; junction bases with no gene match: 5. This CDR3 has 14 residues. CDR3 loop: CASSFSGRSDEQFF. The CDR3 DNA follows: TGCGCCAGCAGCTTTAGCGGGAGAAGCGATGAGCAGTTCTTC.

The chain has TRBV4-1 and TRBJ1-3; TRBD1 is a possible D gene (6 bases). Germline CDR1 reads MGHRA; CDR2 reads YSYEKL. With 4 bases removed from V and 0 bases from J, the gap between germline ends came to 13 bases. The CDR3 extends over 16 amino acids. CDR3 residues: CASSPRDTLSGNTIYF. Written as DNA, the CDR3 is TGCGCCAGCAGCCCCCGGGACACCCTCTCTGGAAACACCATATATTTT.

CDR3 nucleotide sequence: TGCAGCGTTGAACAGGCCAGAACAGTGAACAACTACGAGCAGTACTTC. Amino acid sequence: CSVEQARTVNNYEQYF. The V and J genes are TRBV29-1 and TRBJ2-7; D remains unclear. Germline assignment: CDR1 SQVTM and CDR2 ANQGSEA. The V and J ends lost 2 bases and 3 bases respectively, with 20 bases between them. The CDR3 consists of 16 residues.